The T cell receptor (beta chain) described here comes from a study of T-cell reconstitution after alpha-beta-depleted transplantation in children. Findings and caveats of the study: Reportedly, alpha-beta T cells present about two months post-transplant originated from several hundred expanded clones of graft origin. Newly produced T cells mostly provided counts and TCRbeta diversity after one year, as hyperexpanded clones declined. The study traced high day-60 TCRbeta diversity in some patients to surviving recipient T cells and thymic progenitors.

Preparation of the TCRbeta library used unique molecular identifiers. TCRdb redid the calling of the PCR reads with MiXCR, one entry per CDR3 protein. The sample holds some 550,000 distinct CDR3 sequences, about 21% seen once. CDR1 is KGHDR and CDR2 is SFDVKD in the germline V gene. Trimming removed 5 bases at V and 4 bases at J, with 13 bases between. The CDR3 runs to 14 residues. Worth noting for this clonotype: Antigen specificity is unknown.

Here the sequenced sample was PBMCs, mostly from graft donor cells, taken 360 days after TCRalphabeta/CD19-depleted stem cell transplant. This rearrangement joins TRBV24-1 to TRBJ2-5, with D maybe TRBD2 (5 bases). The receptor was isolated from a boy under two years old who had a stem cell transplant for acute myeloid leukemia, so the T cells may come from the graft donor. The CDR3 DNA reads TGTGCCACCAGTGGTCTAGCAGAGGGAGAGACCCAGTACTTC. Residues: CATSGLAEGETQYF.